The 6 T cell receptor beta chains below all came from one sample that was sequenced in a study of blood T cell repertoires in COVID-19. TCRdb's copy holds only in-frame clones and misses some; the assay was immunoSEQ multiplex PCR. The sample holds about 440,000 clones, about 89% seen once. Sequencing was carried out using peripheral blood. The receptors shown here come from a woman younger than 45 with acute or convalescent COVID-19.

This clone has just one count. The chain links TRBV2 to TRBJ2-1, with D maybe TRBD2 (7 bases). Germline V gives CDR1 SNHLY, CDR2 FYNNEI. The CDR3 loop spans 17 amino acids. Between the trimmed V and J ends, which lost 6 bases and 8 bases, there was a span of 26 bases. The CDR3 reads CASRGEGVAKGADEQFF. The CDR3 DNA reads TGTGCCAGCAGAGGGGAGGGGGTGGCTAAGGGTGCGGATGAGCAGTTCTTC.

This rearrangement joins TRBV28 to TRBJ2-1, with D unresolved. The germline V and J ends were trimmed by 1 base and 4 bases, with 11 bases remaining between them. The CDR3 is made up of 15 amino acids. Germline V gene sequence: CDR1 MDHEN, CDR2 SYDVKM. CDR3: CASSLLKAVYNEQFF. DNA for the CDR3: TGTGCCAGCAGTTTATTGAAGGCGGTTTACAATGAGCAGTTCTTC.

V gene TRBV2 combines with J gene TRBJ1-2; D perhaps matches TRBD1 (5 bases). The germline V and J ends were trimmed by 6 bases and 8 bases, with 22 bases remaining between them. Germline-derived CDR1 and CDR2 are SNHLY and FYNNEI. CDR3 length equals 15 residues. The CDR3 bases are TGTGCCAGCAGCCCGGACCGAGCCGGGGGGAGAGGCTACACCTTC. Translated: CASSPDRAGGRGYTF. The whole variable domain, filled in from reference TRBV2 and TRBJ1-2, reads EPEVTQTPSHQVTQMGQEVILRCVPISNHLYFYWYRQILGQKVEFLVSFYNNEISEKSEIFDDQFSVERPDGSNFTLKIRSTKLEDSAMYFCASSPDRAGGRGYTFGSGTRLTVV.

This clone appeared a single time. The rearrangement joins TRBV6-5 to TRBJ1-2; 8 bases fit TRBD1. Germline lookup yields CDR1 MNHEY and CDR2 SVGAGI. The CDR3 has 14 amino acids. After removal of 7 bases from V and 7 bases from J, the junction contained 11 bases not matched to a gene. The CDR3, as DNA: TGTGCCAGCATGCGAAACAGGGGGTTCTTTGGCTACACCTTC. It translates to CASMRNRGFFGYTF.

This chain joins TRBV28 and TRBJ1-2; D gene ambiguous. Trimming took 5 bases from V and 8 from J, leaving 12 bases between them. This CDR3 region has 12 residues. Looked up from germline, CDR1 is MDHEN and CDR2 is SYDVKM. CDR3 DNA: TGTGCCAGCAGTGCCATTCTCGGGGGCTACACCTTC. Its translation: CASSAILGGYTF.

The V gene is TRBV3-1 (or the pseudogene TRBV3-2), the J gene TRBJ2-2, with a possible D match to TRBD1 (5 bases). Trimming took 1 base from V and 6 from J, leaving 9 bases between them. Germline V gene sequence: CDR1 LGHDT, CDR2 YNNKEL (reference sequence). CDR3 length equals 14 residues. The CDR3 is CASSQGGAAGELFF. In DNA, the CDR3 is TGTGCCAGCAGCCAAGGTGGGGCAGCCGGGGAGCTGTTTTTT.